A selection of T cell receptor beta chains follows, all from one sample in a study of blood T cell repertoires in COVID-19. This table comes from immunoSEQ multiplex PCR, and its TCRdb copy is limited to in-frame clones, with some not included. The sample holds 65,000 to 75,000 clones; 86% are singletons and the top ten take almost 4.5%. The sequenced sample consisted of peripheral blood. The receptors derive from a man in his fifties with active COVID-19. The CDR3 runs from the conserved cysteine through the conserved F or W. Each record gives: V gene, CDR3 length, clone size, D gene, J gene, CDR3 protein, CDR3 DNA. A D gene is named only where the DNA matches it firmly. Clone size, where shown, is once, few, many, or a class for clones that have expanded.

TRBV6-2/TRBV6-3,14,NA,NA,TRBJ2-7,CASSYTTLTYEQYF,TGTGCCAGCAGTTACACGACACTTACCTACGAGCAGTACTTC
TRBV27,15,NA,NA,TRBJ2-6,CASSLESSGANVLTF,TGTGCCAGCAGTTTGGAGTCCTCTGGGGCCAACGTCCTGACTTTC
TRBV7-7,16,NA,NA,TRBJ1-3,CASRPRGGTPGNTIYF,TGTGCTAGCAGACCTAGGGGGGGGACTCCTGGAAACACCATATATTTT
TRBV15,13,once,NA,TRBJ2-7,CATSIFTDYEQYF,TGTGCCACCAGCATTTTCACAGACTACGAGCAGTACTTC
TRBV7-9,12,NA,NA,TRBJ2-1,CASRGAYNEQFF,TGTGCCAGCAGGGGCGCTTACAATGAGCAGTTCTTC
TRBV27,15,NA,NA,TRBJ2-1,CASSGDSIGGDEQFF,TGTGCCAGCAGTGGGGACTCGATAGGAGGGGATGAGCAGTTCTTC
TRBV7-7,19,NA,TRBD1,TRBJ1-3,CASSSSNPGQGRSGNTIYF,TGTGCTAGCAGCTCCAGCAACCCGGGACAGGGAAGGTCTGGAAACACCATATATTTT
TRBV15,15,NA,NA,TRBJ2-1,CATSRGGSSYNEQFF,TGTGCCACCAGTAGGGGCGGAAGCTCCTACAATGAGCAGTTCTTC
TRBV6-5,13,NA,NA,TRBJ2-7,CASSRGVLGEQYF,TGTGCCAGCAGTCGCGGAGTCCTTGGCGAGCAGTACTTC
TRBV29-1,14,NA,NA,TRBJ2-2,CSVIQSGYAGELFF,TGCAGCGTCATACAGTCGGGGTATGCCGGGGAGCTGTTTTTT
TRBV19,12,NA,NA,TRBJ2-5,CASSGGGETQYF,TGTGCCAGTTCTGGGGGCGGAGAGACCCAGTACTTC
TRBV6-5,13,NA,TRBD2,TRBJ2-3,CASRSGGPDTQYF,TGTGCCAGCAGATCGGGGGGTCCAGATACGCAGTATTTT
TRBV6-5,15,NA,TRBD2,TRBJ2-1,CASSYGLAGVGEQFF,TGTGCCAGCAGTTACGGTCTAGCGGGAGTGGGTGAGCAGTTCTTC
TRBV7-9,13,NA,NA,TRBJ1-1,CASSLRQITEAFF,TGTGCCAGCAGCTTACGACAGATCACTGAAGCTTTCTTT
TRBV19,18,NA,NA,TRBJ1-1,CASSMTSVRVYSNTEAFF,TGTGCCAGTAGTATGACTTCGGTCAGGGTTTACTCAAACACTGAAGCTTTCTTT
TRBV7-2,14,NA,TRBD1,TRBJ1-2,CASSLRTGEGGYTF,TGTGCCAGCAGCTTACGGACAGGGGAGGGTGGCTACACCTTC
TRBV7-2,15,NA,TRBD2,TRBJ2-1,CASSSGLARGRGQFF,TGTGCCAGCAGCTCCGGACTAGCGAGGGGGCGGGGGCAGTTCTTC
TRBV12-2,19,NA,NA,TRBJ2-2,CASRRRAGLAGAPGGELFF,TGTGCAAGTCGCCGACGCGCGGGGCTAGCGGGGGCCCCGGGCGGGGAGCTGTTTTTT
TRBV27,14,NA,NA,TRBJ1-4,CASSLFRFEGKLFF,TGTGCCAGCAGTTTATTTCGGTTTGAGGGAAAACTGTTTTTT
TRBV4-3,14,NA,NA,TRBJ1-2,CASSQLGAYYGYTF,TGCGCCAGCAGCCAACTGGGGGCGTACTATGGCTACACCTTC
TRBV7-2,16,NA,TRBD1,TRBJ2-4,CASSPDRGLAKNIQYF,TGTGCCAGCAGCCCAGACAGGGGACTAGCCAAAAACATTCAGTACTTC
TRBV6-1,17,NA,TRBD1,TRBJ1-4,CASSDRGQGVRDEKLFF,TGTGCCAGCAGTGACAGGGGACAGGGGGTAAGGGATGAAAAACTGTTTTTT
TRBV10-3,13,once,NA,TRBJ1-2,CAISFGDNYGYTF,TGTGCCATCAGCTTCGGGGATAACTATGGCTACACCTTC
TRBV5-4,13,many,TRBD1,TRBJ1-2,CASSPTGTYGYTF,TGTGCCAGCAGCCCGACAGGGACCTATGGCTACACCTTC
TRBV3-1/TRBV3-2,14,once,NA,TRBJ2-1,CASSQWLGYNEQFF,TGTGCCAGCAGCCAGTGGCTAGGTTACAATGAGCAGTTCTTC
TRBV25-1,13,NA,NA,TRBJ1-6,CASSWSGDSPLHF,TGTGCCAGCAGTTGGTCAGGGGATTCACCCCTCCACTTT
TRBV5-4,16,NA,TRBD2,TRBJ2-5,CASSLEGLAGWETQYF,TGTGCCAGCAGCTTGGAAGGGCTAGCGGGGTGGGAGACCCAGTACTTC
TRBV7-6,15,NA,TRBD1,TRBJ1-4,CASSRETGVGEKLFF,TGTGCCAGCAGCAGGGAGACAGGGGTGGGTGAAAAACTGTTTTTT